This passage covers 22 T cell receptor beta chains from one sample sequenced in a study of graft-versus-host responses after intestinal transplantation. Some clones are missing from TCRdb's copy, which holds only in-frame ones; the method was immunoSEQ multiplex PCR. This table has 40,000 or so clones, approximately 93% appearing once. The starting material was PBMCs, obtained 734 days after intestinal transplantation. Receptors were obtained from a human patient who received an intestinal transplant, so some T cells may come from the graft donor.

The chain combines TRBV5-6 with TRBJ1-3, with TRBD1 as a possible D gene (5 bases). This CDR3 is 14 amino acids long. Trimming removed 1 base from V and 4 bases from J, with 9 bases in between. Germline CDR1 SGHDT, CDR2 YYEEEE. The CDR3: CASSLWGSGNTIYF. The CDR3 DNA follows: TGTGCCAGCAGCTTGTGGGGGTCCGGAAACACCATATATTTT. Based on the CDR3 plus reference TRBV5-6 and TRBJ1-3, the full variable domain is DAGVTQSPTHLIKTRGQQVTLRCSPKSGHDTVSWYQQALGQGPQFIFQYYEEEERQRGNFPDRFSGHQFPNYSSELNVNALLLGDSALYLCASSLWGSGNTIYFGEGSWLTVV.

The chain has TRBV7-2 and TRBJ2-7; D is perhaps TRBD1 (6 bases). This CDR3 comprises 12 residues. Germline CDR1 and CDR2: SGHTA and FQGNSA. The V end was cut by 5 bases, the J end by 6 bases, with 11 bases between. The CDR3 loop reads CASSRLGAEQYF. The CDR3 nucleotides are TGTGCCAGCAGCCGTTTGGGGGCCGAGCAGTACTTC.

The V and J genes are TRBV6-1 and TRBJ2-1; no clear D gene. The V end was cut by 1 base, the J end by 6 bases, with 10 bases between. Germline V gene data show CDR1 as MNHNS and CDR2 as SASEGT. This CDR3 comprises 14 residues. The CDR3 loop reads CASSEGPRANEQFF. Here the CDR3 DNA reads TGTGCCAGCAGTGAAGGGCCTAGGGCCAATGAGCAGTTCTTC.

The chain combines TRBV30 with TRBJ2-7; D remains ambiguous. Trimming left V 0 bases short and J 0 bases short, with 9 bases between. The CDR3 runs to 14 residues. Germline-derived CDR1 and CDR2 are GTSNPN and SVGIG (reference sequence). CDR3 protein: CAWSVLLYSYEQYF. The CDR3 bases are TGTGCCTGGAGTGTTCTCCTGTACTCCTACGAGCAGTACTTC.

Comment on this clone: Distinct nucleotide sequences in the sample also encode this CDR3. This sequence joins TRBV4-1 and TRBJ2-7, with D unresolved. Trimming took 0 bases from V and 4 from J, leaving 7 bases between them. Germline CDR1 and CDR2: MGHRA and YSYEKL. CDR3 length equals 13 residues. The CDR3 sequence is CASSQDLGYEQYF. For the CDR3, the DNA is TGCGCCAGCAGCCAAGATTTAGGGTACGAGCAGTACTTC.

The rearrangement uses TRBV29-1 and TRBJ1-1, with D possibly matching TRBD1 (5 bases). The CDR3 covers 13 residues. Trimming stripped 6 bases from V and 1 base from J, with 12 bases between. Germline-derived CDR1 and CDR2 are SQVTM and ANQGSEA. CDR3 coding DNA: TGCAGCGTCTCGGGACGGGCGAACACTGAAGCTTTCTTT. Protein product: CSVSGRANTEAFF.

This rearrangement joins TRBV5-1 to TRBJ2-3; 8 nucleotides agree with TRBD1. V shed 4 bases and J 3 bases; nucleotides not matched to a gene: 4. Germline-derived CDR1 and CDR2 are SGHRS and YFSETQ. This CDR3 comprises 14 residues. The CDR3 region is CASSDRGETDTQYF. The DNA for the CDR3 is TGCGCCAGCAGCGACAGGGGAGAAACAGATACGCAGTATTTT.

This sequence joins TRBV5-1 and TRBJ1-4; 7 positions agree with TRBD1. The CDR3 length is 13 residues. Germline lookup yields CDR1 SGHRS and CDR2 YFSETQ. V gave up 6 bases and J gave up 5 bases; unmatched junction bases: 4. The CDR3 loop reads CASTGGLNEKLFF. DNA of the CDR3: TGCGCCAGCACAGGGGGACTAAATGAAAAACTGTTTTTT.

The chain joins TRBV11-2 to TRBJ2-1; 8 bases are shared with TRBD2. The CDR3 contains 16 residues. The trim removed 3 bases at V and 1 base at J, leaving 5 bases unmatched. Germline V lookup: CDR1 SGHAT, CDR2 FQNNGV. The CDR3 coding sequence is TGTGCCAGCAGCTTCGGGCGGGGGGCATCCTACAATGAGCAGTTCTTC. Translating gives CASSFGRGASYNEQFF.

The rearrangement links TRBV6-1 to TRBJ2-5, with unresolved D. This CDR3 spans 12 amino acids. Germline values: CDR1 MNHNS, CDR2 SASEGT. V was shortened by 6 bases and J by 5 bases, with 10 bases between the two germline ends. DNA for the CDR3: TGTGCCAGCAGCCCGTCCCGGGAGACCCAGTACTTC. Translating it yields CASSPSRETQYF.

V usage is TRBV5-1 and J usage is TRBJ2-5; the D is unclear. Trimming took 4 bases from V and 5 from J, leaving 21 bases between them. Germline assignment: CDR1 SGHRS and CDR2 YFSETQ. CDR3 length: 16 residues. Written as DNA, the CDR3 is TGCGCCAGCAGCCTTTTTTCCGCCAGGTTATCGGAGACCCAGTACTTC. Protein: CASSLFSARLSETQYF.

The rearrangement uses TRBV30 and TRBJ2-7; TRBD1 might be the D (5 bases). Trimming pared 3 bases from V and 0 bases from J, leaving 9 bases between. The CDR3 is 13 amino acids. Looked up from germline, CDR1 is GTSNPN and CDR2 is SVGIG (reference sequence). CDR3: CAWSLRGSYEQYF. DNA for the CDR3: TGTGCCTGGAGCCTTAGGGGCTCCTACGAGCAGTACTTC.

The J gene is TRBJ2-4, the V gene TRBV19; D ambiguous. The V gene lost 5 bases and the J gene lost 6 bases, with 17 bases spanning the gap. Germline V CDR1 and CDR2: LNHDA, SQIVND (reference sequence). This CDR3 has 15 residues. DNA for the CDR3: TGTGCCAGTAGTCTATCGCACCCCGCGGCAAACATTCAGTACTTC. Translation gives CASSLSHPAANIQYF.

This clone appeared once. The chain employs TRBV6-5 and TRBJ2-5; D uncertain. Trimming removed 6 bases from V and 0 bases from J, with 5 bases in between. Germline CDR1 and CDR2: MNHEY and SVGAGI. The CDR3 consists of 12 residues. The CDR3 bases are TGTGCCAGCAGCCGGAACCAAGAGACCCAGTACTTC. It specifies CASSRNQETQYF.

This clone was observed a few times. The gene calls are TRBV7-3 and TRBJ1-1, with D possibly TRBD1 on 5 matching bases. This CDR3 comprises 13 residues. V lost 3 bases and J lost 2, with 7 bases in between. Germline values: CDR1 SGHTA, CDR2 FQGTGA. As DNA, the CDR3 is TGTGCCAGCAGCTTTCAGGGTAACACTGAAGCTTTCTTT. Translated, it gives CASSFQGNTEAFF.

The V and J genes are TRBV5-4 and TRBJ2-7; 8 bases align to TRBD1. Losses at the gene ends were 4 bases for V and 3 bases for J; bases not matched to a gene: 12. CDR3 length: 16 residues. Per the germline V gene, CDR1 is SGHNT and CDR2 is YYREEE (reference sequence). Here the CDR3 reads CASSGDPGQVVYEQYF. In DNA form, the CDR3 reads TGTGCCAGCAGCGGCGACCCGGGACAGGTTGTCTACGAGCAGTACTTC. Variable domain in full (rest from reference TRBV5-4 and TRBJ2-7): ETGVTQSPTHLIKTRGQQVTLRCSSQSGHNTVSWYQQALGQGPQFIFQYYREEENGRGNFPPRFSGLQFPNYSSELNVNALELDDSALYLCASSGDPGQVVYEQYFGPGTRLTVT.

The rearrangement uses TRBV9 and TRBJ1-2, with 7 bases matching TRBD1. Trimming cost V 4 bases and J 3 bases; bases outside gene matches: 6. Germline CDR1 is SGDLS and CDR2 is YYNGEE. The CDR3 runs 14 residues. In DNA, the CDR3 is TGTGCCAGCAGCCCCAGGACAGGCTACTATGGCTACACCTTC. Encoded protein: CASSPRTGYYGYTF.

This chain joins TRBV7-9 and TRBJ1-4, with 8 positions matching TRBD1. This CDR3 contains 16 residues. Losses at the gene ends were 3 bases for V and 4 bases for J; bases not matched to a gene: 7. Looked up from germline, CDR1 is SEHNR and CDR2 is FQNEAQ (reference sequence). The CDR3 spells CASSFLQGAVNEKLFF. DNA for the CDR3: TGTGCCAGCAGCTTTTTGCAGGGGGCGGTTAATGAAAAACTGTTTTTT. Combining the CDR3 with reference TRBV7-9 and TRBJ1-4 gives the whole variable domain DTGVSQNPRHKITKRGQNVTFRCDPISEHNRLYWYRQTLGQGPEFLTYFQNEAQLEKSRLLSDRFSAERPKGSFSTLEIQRTEQGDSAMYLCASSFLQGAVNEKLFFGSGTQLSVL.

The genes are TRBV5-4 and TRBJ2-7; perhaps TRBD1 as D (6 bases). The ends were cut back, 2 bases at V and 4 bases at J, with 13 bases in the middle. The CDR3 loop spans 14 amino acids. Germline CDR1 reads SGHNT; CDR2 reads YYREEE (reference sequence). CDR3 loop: CASSLPGESYEQYF. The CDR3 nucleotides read TGTGCCAGCAGCTTACCAGGGGAGTCGTACGAGCAGTACTTC.

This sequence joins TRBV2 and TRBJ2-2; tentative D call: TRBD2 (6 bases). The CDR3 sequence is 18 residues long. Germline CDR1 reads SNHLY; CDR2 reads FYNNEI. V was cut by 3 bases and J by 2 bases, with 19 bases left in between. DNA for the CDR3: TGTGCCAGCAGTGAGGAGGGCTTCGCATTGGGAAACACCGGGGAGCTGTTTTTT. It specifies CASSEEGFALGNTGELFF.

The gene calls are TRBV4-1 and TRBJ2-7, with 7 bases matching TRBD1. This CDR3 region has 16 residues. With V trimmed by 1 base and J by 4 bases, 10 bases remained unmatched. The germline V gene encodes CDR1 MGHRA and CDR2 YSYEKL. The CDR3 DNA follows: TGCGCCAGCAGCCAAGTCGGCAGGGGGTTGGGGTACGAGCAGTACTTC. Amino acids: CASSQVGRGLGYEQYF.

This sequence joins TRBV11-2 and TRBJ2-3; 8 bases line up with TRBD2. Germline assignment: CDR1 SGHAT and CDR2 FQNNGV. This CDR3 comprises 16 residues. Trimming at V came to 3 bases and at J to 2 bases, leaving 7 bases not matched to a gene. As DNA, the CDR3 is TGTGCCAGCAGCTTTAGGCGGGGGGATTCCACAGATACGCAGTATTTT. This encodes CASSFRRGDSTDTQYF.